Listed here is a single TCR beta chain. The table came from immunoSEQ multiplex PCR; TCRdb's copy has only in-frame clones and leaves some out. The sample lists about 380,000 clones, over 90% occurring once. The CDR3 length is 13 residues. Germline V gene lookup returns CDR1 MNHEY and CDR2 SMNVEV (reference sequence). Trimming cost V 8 bases and J 6 bases; bases outside gene matches: 9. This record comes from a study of shared T cell receptors in the human thymus. This sequence originates from a human donor. The rearrangement links TRBV27 to TRBJ2-5; TRBD1 agrees at 7 bases. The sequenced sample was thymocytes. Written as DNA, the CDR3 is TGTGCCAGCTGGTCAAGGGGGCGAAAGACCCAGTACTTC. Its protein is CASWSRGRKTQYF.